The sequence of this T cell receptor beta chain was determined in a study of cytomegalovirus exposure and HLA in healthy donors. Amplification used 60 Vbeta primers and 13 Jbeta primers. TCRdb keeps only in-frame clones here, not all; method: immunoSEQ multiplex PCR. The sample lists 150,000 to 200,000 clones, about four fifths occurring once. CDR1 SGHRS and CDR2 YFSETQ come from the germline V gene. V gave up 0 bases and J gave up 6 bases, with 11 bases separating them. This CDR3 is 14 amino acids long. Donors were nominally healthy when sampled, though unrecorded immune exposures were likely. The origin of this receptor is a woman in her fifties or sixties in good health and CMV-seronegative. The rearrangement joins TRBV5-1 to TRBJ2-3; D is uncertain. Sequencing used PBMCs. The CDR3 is CASSLAIVEDTQYF. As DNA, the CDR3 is TGCGCCAGCAGCTTGGCCATAGTTGAGGATACGCAGTATTTT.